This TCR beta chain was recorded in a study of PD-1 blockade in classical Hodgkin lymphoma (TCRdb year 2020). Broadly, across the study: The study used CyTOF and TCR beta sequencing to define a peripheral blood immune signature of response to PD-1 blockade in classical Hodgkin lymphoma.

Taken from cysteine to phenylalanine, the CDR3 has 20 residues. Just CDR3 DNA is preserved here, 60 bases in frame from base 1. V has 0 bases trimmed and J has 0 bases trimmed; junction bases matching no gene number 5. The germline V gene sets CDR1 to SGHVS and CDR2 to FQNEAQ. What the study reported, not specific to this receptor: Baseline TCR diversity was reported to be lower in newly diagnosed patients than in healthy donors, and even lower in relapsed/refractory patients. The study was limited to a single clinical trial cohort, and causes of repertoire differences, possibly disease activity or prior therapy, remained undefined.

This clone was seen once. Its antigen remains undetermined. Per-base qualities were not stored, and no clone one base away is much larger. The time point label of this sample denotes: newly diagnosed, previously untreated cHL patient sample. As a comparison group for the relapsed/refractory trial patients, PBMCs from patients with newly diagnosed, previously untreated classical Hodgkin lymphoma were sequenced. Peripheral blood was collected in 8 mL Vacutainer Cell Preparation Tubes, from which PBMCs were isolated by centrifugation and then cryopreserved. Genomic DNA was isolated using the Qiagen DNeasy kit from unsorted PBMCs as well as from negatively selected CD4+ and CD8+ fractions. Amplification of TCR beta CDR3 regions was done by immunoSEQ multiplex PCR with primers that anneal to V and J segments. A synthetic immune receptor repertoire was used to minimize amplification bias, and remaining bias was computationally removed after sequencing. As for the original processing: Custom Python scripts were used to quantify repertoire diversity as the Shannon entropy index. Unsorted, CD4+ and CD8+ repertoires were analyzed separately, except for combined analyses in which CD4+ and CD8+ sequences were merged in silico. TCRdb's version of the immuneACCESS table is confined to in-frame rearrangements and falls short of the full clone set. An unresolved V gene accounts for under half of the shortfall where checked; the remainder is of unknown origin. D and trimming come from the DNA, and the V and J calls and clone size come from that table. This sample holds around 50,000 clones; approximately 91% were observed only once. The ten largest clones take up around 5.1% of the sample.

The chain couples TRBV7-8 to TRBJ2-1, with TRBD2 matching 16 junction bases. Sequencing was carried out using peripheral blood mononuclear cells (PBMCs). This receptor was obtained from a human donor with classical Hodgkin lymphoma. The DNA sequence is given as TGTGCCAGCAGCTTAGCCTACGGGACTAGCGGGAGGGGCTCCTACAATGAGCAGTTCTTC. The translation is CASSLAYGTSGRGSYNEQFF.